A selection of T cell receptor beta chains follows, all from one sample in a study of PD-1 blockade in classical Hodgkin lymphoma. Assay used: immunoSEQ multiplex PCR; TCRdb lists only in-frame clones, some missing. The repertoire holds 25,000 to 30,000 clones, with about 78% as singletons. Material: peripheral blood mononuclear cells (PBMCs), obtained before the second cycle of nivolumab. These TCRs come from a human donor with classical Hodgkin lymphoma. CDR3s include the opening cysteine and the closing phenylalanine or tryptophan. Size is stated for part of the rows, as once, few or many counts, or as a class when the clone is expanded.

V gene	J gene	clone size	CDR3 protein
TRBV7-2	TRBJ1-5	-	CASSYTGAGPQHF
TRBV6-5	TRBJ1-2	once	CAHNGEDRGLYGYTF
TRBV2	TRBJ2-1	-	CASSAWLADEQFF
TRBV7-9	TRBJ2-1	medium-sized	CASSLVGREQFF
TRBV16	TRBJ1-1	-	CASSQFVRRGQNTEAFF
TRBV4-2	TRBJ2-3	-	CASSQEHRDLDTQYF
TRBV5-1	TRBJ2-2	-	CASRGDTGELFF
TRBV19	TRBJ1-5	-	CASSLRGLLTRNQPQHF
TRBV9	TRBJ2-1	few	CASSASGGGHEQFF
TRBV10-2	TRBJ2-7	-	CASTQSGLSYEQYF
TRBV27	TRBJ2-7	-	CASSFLVGYEQYF
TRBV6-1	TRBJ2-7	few	CASWEASTAYEQYF
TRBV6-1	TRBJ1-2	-	CASSVLYGYTF
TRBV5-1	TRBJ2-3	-	CASSPEDMTDTQYF
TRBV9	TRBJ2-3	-	CASSVAGGASTDTQYF
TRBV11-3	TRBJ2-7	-	CASSLVDEQYF
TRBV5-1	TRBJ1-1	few	CASSPRVTDTEAFF
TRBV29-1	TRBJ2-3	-	CSVQFNTDTQYF
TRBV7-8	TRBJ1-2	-	CASSLGRSYGYTF
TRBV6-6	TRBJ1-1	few	CASTVQGYTEAFF
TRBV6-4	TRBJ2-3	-	CASSGTSGGTDTQYF
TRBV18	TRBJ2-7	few	CASSPRDTYEQYF
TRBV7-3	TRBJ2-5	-	CASSLSGGETQYF
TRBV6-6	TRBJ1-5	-	CATKTGYNQPQHF